This T cell receptor beta chain originates from a study of tumor-infiltrating lymphocytes in primary liver carcinoma. Across the whole study: Patients, male and female, were 30 to 69 years old.

A primer in the constant region served to generate TCR beta cDNA from 450 to 600 ng of total RNA. Nested multiplex PCR, run for three rounds with slightly modified ARM-PCR, yielded TCR beta libraries. PCR rounds one and two used TRBV1-TRBV30 forward primers with a C-beta reverse primer for 10 cycles each. Each CDR3 protein gets one entry after TCRdb re-called the multiplex PCR reads with MiXCR. Altogether fewer than 350,000 distinct CDR3 sequences are present, roughly two thirds being singletons, with the ten largest covering roughly 6%. CDR3 length: 18 amino acids. Germline CDR1 and CDR2: SGHAT and FQDESV (reference sequence). Regarding the study as a whole: Samples, which were bulk and unsorted, did not allow CD4+ and CD8+ repertoires to be compared.

On this clonotype itself: No antigen is known for it. At one end, the junction sequence differs from germline, possibly due to a read error.

RNA was extracted from whole blood without cell sorting, alongside germline DNA. No patient had received treatment, and all had chronic HBV infection. The clonotype was recovered from a man aged 40-49 years with primary liver carcinoma and hepatitis B virus infection. The rearrangement joins TRBV11-1 to TRBJ2-1, with TRBD2 matching 9 bases. Sample: peripheral blood. Here the CDR3 DNA reads TGTGGCAGCTTAACCTCACCCCACCTAGCGGGAACCGACAATGAGCAGTTCTTC. Protein product: CGSLTSPHLAGTDNEQFF. The whole variable domain, remainder taken from reference TRBV11-1 and TRBJ2-1, is EAEVAQSPRYKITEKSQAVAFWCDPISGHATLYWYRQILGQGPELLVQFQDESVVDDSQLPKDRFSAERLKGVDSTLKIQPAELGDSAMYLCGSLTSPHLAGTDNEQFFGPGTRLTVL.